This TCR beta chain appears in the sequencing data of a study of graft-versus-host responses after intestinal transplantation. On the study more broadly: Recipients uniformly received anti-thymocyte globulin induction, followed by tacrolimus and steroids for about three years.

Study-level results: Allografts of one patient group, those with graft-donor T cell macrochimerism, had high graft-versus-host to host-versus-graft clonal ratios. The recipient marrow held GvH clones, and some of them showed up first in ileum or blood. Peak circulating GvH clone levels tracked with early post-transplant HvG declines.

Repertoires were generated with immunoSEQ multiplex PCR, while TCRdb's copy carries only in-frame clones and drops some. The table has under 150,000 clones, about 93% seen once. Concerning this clone: The antigen remains undetermined.

CDR3 length: 17 amino acids. CDR1 and CDR2 (germline): SSHAT, FNYEAQ (reference sequence). This clonotype was obtained from a human donor who received an intestinal transplant. This chain uses TRBV7-7 with TRBJ2-2; maybe TRBD1 (5 bases). The specimen comprised unstimulated CD4+ T cells sorted from spleen or lymph node cells, sampled before intestinal transplant. CDR3 loop: CATSKDSRARNTGELFF. The CDR3 DNA sequence: TGTGCTACATCCAAAGATAGCAGGGCGAGGAACACCGGGGAGCTGTTTTTT.